What follows describes a single T cell receptor beta chain. An end of the junction does not agree with germline; a read error may underlie this. This entry comes from a study of control samples from healthy donors and cancer patients. The data were produced by immunoSEQ multiplex PCR, yet TCRdb's version contains in-frame clones alone and is incomplete. Of 100,000 to 120,000 clones listed, approximately 82% are singletons. CDR1 LGHNA and CDR2 YNFKEQ come from the germline V gene. The CDR3 sequence is 15 residues long. This sequence joins TRBV4-2 and TRBJ1-4; unclear D gene. Source material: blood. The receptor was derived from a man between 18 and 35 years old in good health. In DNA form, the CDR3 reads TGTGCCAGCAGACAAGAGCCAGTCCCTCGAGAAAAACTGTTTTTT. Translation: CASRQEPVPREKLFF.